This T cell receptor (beta chain) was profiled in a study of cytomegalovirus exposure and HLA in healthy donors. Study-level information: An analysis done earlier identified more than 100 million unique TCR beta sequences from approximately 200 million T cells.

Vbeta (60) and Jbeta (13) primers were used in the PCR. In the original workflow: As a later analysis found, there were approximately 80 million unique TCR beta chains, of which about 10 million were shared. Some clones are missing from TCRdb's copy, which holds only in-frame ones; the method was immunoSEQ multiplex PCR. The DNA was the basis for D and trimming; V, J and clone size are from that table. The data contain more than 150,000 clones, 80% of them singletons. Sequencing used PBMCs. The clonotype was recovered from a boy between 10 and 17 years old in good health and CMV-seronegative.

The CDR3 nucleotides are TGTGCCAGCAGCCCGAACGAGAGACAGTGGGACGAGCAGTACTTC. This gives the protein CASSPNERQWDEQYF. V usage is TRBV13 and J usage is TRBJ2-7; possible D gene TRBD1, 5 bases. Trimming cost V 5 bases and J 5 bases, with 19 bases left between them. From germline, CDR1 is PRHDT and CDR2 FYEKMQ (reference sequence). The CDR3 contains 15 residues.